These 3 T cell receptor beta chains share one sample of origin, sequenced in a study of blood T cell repertoires in COVID-19. Libraries were prepared by immunoSEQ multiplex PCR; TCRdb keeps only in-frame clonotypes and omits some of them. The sample has about 52,000 clones, 80% to 95% seen once; the top ten hold about 6.5%. Material: peripheral blood. These receptor sequences come from a man over 45 with active COVID-19.

The chain links TRBV7-9 to TRBJ2-7; maybe TRBD1 (5 bases). Germline V lookup: CDR1 SEHNR, CDR2 FQNEAQ (reference sequence). Trimming shortened V by 4 bases and J by 6 bases, and 13 bases separated the two germline ends. The CDR3 runs 13 residues. Here the CDR3 DNA reads TGTGCCAGCAGCTCCGCCAGGGCCTCCGAGCAGTACTTC. Amino acid sequence: CASSSARASEQYF.

The CDR3 reads CASSGTGSSAEKLFF. The CDR3 DNA reads as TGTGCCAGTAGTGGTACAGGGTCTTCGGCTGAAAAACTGTTTTTT. This chain joins TRBV19 and TRBJ1-4, with D maybe TRBD1 (6 bases). Germline loops: CDR1 LNHDA, CDR2 SQIVND (reference sequence). This CDR3 spans 15 amino acids. The V end lost 5 bases, the J end lost 7 bases, and 17 bases lay between the germline ends.

The chain uses TRBV19 and TRBJ2-7; D not certain. This CDR3 is 13 amino acids long. V gave up 3 bases and J gave up 0 bases, with 6 bases separating them. The germline V gene encodes CDR1 LNHDA and CDR2 SQIVND (reference sequence). The CDR3 sequence is CASSIASSYEQYF. CDR3 nucleotides: TGTGCCAGTAGTATCGCTAGCTCCTACGAGCAGTACTTC.